The rows below give T cell receptor beta chains drawn from one sample of a study of a mutant IDH1 vaccine in newly diagnosed glioma. For these TCRs, the target antigens are not known. Generated by immunoSEQ multiplex PCR, the TCRdb table keeps only in-frame clones and is missing some. The sample shows about 60,000 clones, around 84% of them seen only once. The specimen comprised PBMCs, sampled from a glioma patient whose treatment included an IDH1 peptide vaccine. These receptors originate from a man aged 30 to 39 with glioma. Both conserved end residues are part of each CDR3. A D gene is named only where the DNA matches it firmly. Some rows mark clone size as missing; the rest say once, few, many or name a class of expanded clone.

V,J,D,size,DNA,CDR3
TRBV4-1,TRBJ1-1,-,medium-sized,TGCGCCAGCAGCCAAGATGATGCAGGCGGGGGAGCTTTCTTT,CASSQDDAGGGAFF
TRBV18,TRBJ1-5,-,-,TGTGCCAGCTCACCACCGGGGACAACCTATAGCAATCAGCCCCAGCATTTT,CASSPPGTTYSNQPQHF
TRBV5-4,TRBJ1-2,TRBD1,-,TGTGCCAGCAGCACGGGACAGGGGGCGGTTCGGTATGGCTACACCTTC,CASSTGQGAVRYGYTF
TRBV15,TRBJ1-3,-,-,TGTGCCACCAGCTTCTCTGGAAACACCATATATTTT,CATSFSGNTIYF
TRBV28,TRBJ2-5,-,-,TGTGCCAGCAGGCCAGGGTGGAAGGAGACCCAGTACTTC,CASRPGWKETQYF
TRBV6-5,TRBJ2-2,-,-,TGTGCCAGCACCCTGGGGGGAGGCACCGGGGAGCTGTTTTTT,CASTLGGGTGELFF
TRBV10-1,TRBJ2-7,-,once,TGCGCCAGCAGTACAGGGACCGGAAAGCAGTACTTC,CASSTGTGKQYF
TRBV5-5,TRBJ1-4,TRBD1,few,TGTGCCAGCAGCTTAACAGGGGGCGAGTTTGAAAAACTGTTTTTT,CASSLTGGEFEKLFF
TRBV30,TRBJ1-6,-,-,TGTGCCTGGAGTTCGGGCGGCGTAGGGTCACCCCTCCACTTT,CAWSSGGVGSPLHF
TRBV11-2,TRBJ2-5,TRBD2,few,TGTGCCAGCGCCCCCGGCGGGAGAAAGGGGACCCAGTACTTC,CASAPGGRKGTQYF
TRBV27,TRBJ2-1,-,-,TGTGCCAGCAGTACTCACCGCGCCGATGAGCAGTTCTTC,CASSTHRADEQFF
TRBV9,TRBJ2-3,-,-,TGTGCCAGCAGCGGGCTGAGGGATACGCAGTATTTT,CASSGLRDTQYF
TRBV7-7,TRBJ2-1,TRBD2,-,TGTGCCAGCAGCGCATCTAGCGGGGGGGCCTTCAATGAGCAGTTCTTC,CASSASSGGAFNEQFF